Included here is one TCR beta chain sequence, with context. Trimming removed 5 bases at V and 2 bases at J, with 16 bases between. Germline V lookup: CDR1 SGHRS, CDR2 YFSETQ. This CDR3 has 15 amino acids. The data were taken from a study of technical replicates of blood from a few donors. The repertoire was sequenced with immunoSEQ multiplex PCR; TCRdb's copy has only in-frame clones and lacks some. Of over 50,000 clones listed, nearly 95% are singletons. The V call is TRBV5-1, the J call TRBJ2-5; D perhaps matches TRBD2 (6 bases). This clonotype was sampled from a human donor in good health. Some clones in this sample may be carry-over from other donors' samples. The sequencing sample was made of PBMCs. The DNA of the CDR3 is TGCGCCAGCAGTCTGGGGGGTTTAGGGCAAGAGACCCAGTACTTC. Translation gives CASSLGGLGQETQYF.